This entry concerns a single TCR beta chain. Time point given: pretreatment peripheral blood. The record originates from a study of PD-L1 blockade in urothelial cancer. Libraries were prepared by immunoSEQ multiplex PCR; TCRdb keeps only in-frame clonotypes and omits some of them. The table records about 53,000 clones, around 85% of them present only once. Trimming took 6 bases from V and 1 from J, leaving 14 bases between them. The CDR3 is made up of 15 amino acids. The V gene's germline CDR1 is ENHRY and CDR2 SYGVKD. The V gene is TRBV10-3, the J gene TRBJ2-3; weak D call: TRBD2 (5 bases). The sequence was obtained from a woman aged 60-75 years with urothelial cancer. The sequences come from PBMCs, collected around atezolizumab (anti-PD-L1) treatment. This chain's CDR3 is CAIRDLYPRTDTQYF. CDR3 DNA: TGTGCCATCAGGGACTTATACCCCCGCACAGATACGCAGTATTTT.